This TCR beta chain was sequenced in a study of blood T cell repertoires in COVID-19. V was trimmed by 8 bases and J by 4 bases, leaving 5 bases between them. Germline assignment: CDR1 MDHEN and CDR2 SYDVKM. The CDR3 is 11 residues long. Participants were aged about 18 to 100 years from more than 20 US areas. Allocation to cohorts depended on clinical history reported by the participants. Two consecutive negative NP/OP PCR tests, clearance, or resolved symptoms defined Cohort 3 recovery. Authors' analysis steps: Quantification of nucleated cells was approximated via reference gene primer amplification. Data came from immunoSEQ multiplex PCR; TCRdb stores just in-frame clones and leaves some out. That table is the source of V, J and clone size, and D and trimming were worked out from the DNA. This table holds approximately 320,000 clones, about nine tenths found once.

This receptor was obtained from a woman between 18 and 30 years old who had recovered from COVID-19. The chain is built from TRBV28 and TRBJ1-4; D gene uncertain. Sequences were obtained from PBMCs or T cells enriched from blood (not recorded which). In DNA form, the CDR3 reads TGTGCCAGCTTCGGTAATGAAAAACTGTTTTTT. Translated, it gives CASFGNEKLFF.